Below, one T cell receptor (beta chain) is given with its context. This sample is drawn from a study of shared clonotypes between healthy human individuals. As for the study in general: Participating donors consisted of a couple of women and a few men aged 18 to 49. The plates for each donor numbered three CD4 naive, three CD4 memory, two CD8 naive and one CD8 memory.

Sequencing used immunoSEQ multiplex PCR; TCRdb keeps in-frame clones, though not all of them. The sample has 760,000 or so clones, approximately 96% seen once. The CDR3 has 14 amino acids. CDR1 and CDR2 (germline): SGHTS, YDEGEE. Deletions cut 4 bases from V and 7 bases from J, with 17 bases between. Naive CD8 populations comprised CD45RO-negative cells positively selected for CCR7, excluding terminally differentiated effector memory CD45RA+ cells. This receptor was taken from a man younger than 40 in good health. The V and J genes are TRBV5-8 and TRBJ1-1; no clear D. The sample comprised naive CD8+ T cells sorted from blood. This chain's CDR3 is CASSPPAKGVEAFF. CDR3 DNA sequence: TGTGCCAGCAGCCCCCCAGCGAAGGGCGTTGAAGCTTTCTTT.